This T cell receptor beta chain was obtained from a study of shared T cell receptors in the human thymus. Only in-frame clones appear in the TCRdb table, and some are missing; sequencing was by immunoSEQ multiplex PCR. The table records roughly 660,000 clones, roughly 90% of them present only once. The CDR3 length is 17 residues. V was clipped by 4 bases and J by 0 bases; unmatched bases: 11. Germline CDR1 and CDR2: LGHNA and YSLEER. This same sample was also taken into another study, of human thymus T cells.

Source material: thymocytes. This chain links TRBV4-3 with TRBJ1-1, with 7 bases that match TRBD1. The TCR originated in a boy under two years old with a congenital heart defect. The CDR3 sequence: CASSPRTGGVMNTEAFF. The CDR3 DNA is TGCGCCAGCAGCCCGAGGACAGGAGGCGTCATGAACACTGAAGCTTTCTTT.